A selection of T cell receptor beta chains follows, all from one sample in a study of shared clonotypes between healthy human individuals. TCRdb's copy holds only in-frame clones and misses some; the assay was immunoSEQ multiplex PCR. The repertoire includes approximately 1,500,000 clones, roughly 96% of them detected once, and 1% to 1.5% sits in the top ten. The sequenced material came from naive CD4+ T cells sorted from blood. These TCRs come from a man aged 25-40 years in good health. The CDR3 runs from the conserved cysteine through the conserved F or W. Fields, in order: J gene, D gene, V gene, clone size, CDR3 DNA, CDR3 protein. The D gene is left open where the match is weak. Clone size is given for some rows only: seen once, a few or many times, or a class if the clone is expanded.

J gene: TRBJ2-3; D gene: TRBD2; V gene: TRBV29-1; clone size: -; CDR3 DNA: TGCAGCGTTGCATCTCCTCTAGCGGGAGCCACAGATACGCAGTATTTT; CDR3 protein: CSVASPLAGATDTQYF
J gene: TRBJ1-1; D gene: -; V gene: TRBV29-1; clone size: few; CDR3 DNA: TGCAGCGTTGGTATGGCGAACACTGAAGCTTTCTTT; CDR3 protein: CSVGMANTEAFF
J gene: TRBJ1-2; D gene: -; V gene: TRBV29-1; clone size: -; CDR3 DNA: TGCAGCGTTGAACTGAGCTATGGCTACACCTTC; CDR3 protein: CSVELSYGYTF
J gene: TRBJ2-1; D gene: -; V gene: TRBV30; clone size: -; CDR3 DNA: TGTGCCTGGAGTCCAAGCGGTTCCTACAATGAGCAGTTCTTC; CDR3 protein: CAWSPSGSYNEQFF
J gene: TRBJ1-3; D gene: TRBD1; V gene: TRBV18; clone size: -; CDR3 DNA: TGTGCCAGCTCACCGAGGGACAGTGAAAACACCATATATTTT; CDR3 protein: CASSPRDSENTIYF
J gene: TRBJ2-2; D gene: -; V gene: TRBV12-5; clone size: once; CDR3 DNA: TGTGCTAGTGGTTCCCCGAAAGGACTGAGCACCGGGGAGCTGTTTTTT; CDR3 protein: CASGSPKGLSTGELFF
J gene: TRBJ2-5; D gene: -; V gene: TRBV2; clone size: once; CDR3 DNA: TGTGCCAGCAGTGAAGTCATAGGGGGAGAGACCCAGTACTTC; CDR3 protein: CASSEVIGGETQYF
J gene: TRBJ2-7; D gene: TRBD2; V gene: TRBV18; clone size: -; CDR3 DNA: TGTGCCAGCTCCCGGACTAGCGGGTCCTACGAGCAGTACTTC; CDR3 protein: CASSRTSGSYEQYF
J gene: TRBJ2-2; D gene: TRBD2; V gene: TRBV2; clone size: -; CDR3 DNA: TGTGCCAGCAGCGGACTAGCGGTGGCCGGGGAGCTGTTTTTT; CDR3 protein: CASSGLAVAGELFF
J gene: TRBJ2-3; D gene: TRBD2; V gene: TRBV27; clone size: -; CDR3 DNA: TGTGCCAGCAGCCTCCTAGCGGGAGGAGAGGATACGCAGTATTTT; CDR3 protein: CASSLLAGGEDTQYF
J gene: TRBJ1-2; D gene: TRBD1; V gene: TRBV30; clone size: -; CDR3 DNA: TGTGCCTTTAAGGGACAGAACTATGGCTACACCTTC; CDR3 protein: CAFKGQNYGYTF
J gene: TRBJ2-7; D gene: -; V gene: TRBV9; clone size: -; CDR3 DNA: TGTGCCAGCAGCGTAGCGGTAGGACCAACATACGAGCAGTACTTC; CDR3 protein: CASSVAVGPTYEQYF
J gene: TRBJ2-7; D gene: -; V gene: TRBV10-2; clone size: -; CDR3 DNA: TGCGCCAGCAGTGATCGGTCAGGGGAGCAGTACTTC; CDR3 protein: CASSDRSGEQYF
J gene: TRBJ2-1; D gene: TRBD2; V gene: TRBV5-4; clone size: -; CDR3 DNA: TGTGCCAGCAGCTTCCTCGGACTAGCGGACCACAATGAGCAGTTCTTC; CDR3 protein: CASSFLGLADHNEQFF
J gene: TRBJ2-5; D gene: -; V gene: TRBV7-8; clone size: -; CDR3 DNA: TGTGCCAGCAGCTTTCTTTCAGGGTCCCAAGAGACCCAGTACTTC; CDR3 protein: CASSFLSGSQETQYF
J gene: TRBJ2-3; D gene: TRBD1; V gene: TRBV2; clone size: once; CDR3 DNA: TGTGCCAGCGATTTACAGGGGGTTCTCGCAGATACGCAGTATTTT; CDR3 protein: CASDLQGVLADTQYF
J gene: TRBJ1-2; D gene: -; V gene: TRBV6-5; clone size: -; CDR3 DNA: TGTGCCAGCAGTTCAGGGGTTAAAGGACACTATGGCTACACCTTC; CDR3 protein: CASSSGVKGHYGYTF
J gene: TRBJ2-4; D gene: -; V gene: TRBV19; clone size: -; CDR3 DNA: TGTGCCAGTAGCGGACGTCTAGCCAAAAACATTCAGTACTTC; CDR3 protein: CASSGRLAKNIQYF
J gene: TRBJ2-7; D gene: TRBD2; V gene: TRBV2; clone size: -; CDR3 DNA: TGTGCCAGCGTAGGGACTAGATCTAACTACGAGCAGTACTTC; CDR3 protein: CASVGTRSNYEQYF
J gene: TRBJ2-1; D gene: -; V gene: TRBV4-3; clone size: -; CDR3 DNA: TGCGCCAGCAACCAAGGGCGGGCTGGAAGCTCCTACAATGAGCAGTTCTTC; CDR3 protein: CASNQGRAGSSYNEQFF
J gene: TRBJ2-1; D gene: TRBD2; V gene: TRBV5-5; clone size: -; CDR3 DNA: TGTGCCAGCACCACCGGGACTAGGGACAATGAGCAGTTCTTC; CDR3 protein: CASTTGTRDNEQFF
J gene: TRBJ2-5; D gene: TRBD2; V gene: TRBV2; clone size: -; CDR3 DNA: TGTGCCAGCAGTGCGGGGGGGATAGGGACCCAGTACTTC; CDR3 protein: CASSAGGIGTQYF
J gene: TRBJ2-5; D gene: TRBD2; V gene: TRBV4-2; clone size: -; CDR3 DNA: TGTGCCAGCAGCCAGTCAGTAGGACTAGCGGAGACCCAGTACTTC; CDR3 protein: CASSQSVGLAETQYF
J gene: TRBJ2-5; D gene: -; V gene: TRBV7-2; clone size: -; CDR3 DNA: TGTGCCAGCAGCTTACAGGGGCAAGAGACCCAGTACTTC; CDR3 protein: CASSLQGQETQYF
J gene: TRBJ1-4; D gene: -; V gene: TRBV7-9; clone size: -; CDR3 DNA: TGTGCCAGCAGCTCCTTAGGGGGGATAGGGCCTGAAGGTGAAAAACTGTTTTTT; CDR3 protein: CASSSLGGIGPEGEKLFF
J gene: TRBJ2-2; D gene: -; V gene: TRBV28; clone size: -; CDR3 DNA: TGTGCCAGCAGTTATTCGAACACCGGGGAGCTGTTTTTT; CDR3 protein: CASSYSNTGELFF
J gene: TRBJ2-2; D gene: -; V gene: TRBV9; clone size: -; CDR3 DNA: TGTGCCAGCAGCCTAGACAGTGCCACCATACACACCGGGGAGCTGTTTTTT; CDR3 protein: CASSLDSATIHTGELFF
J gene: TRBJ2-1; D gene: -; V gene: TRBV18; clone size: -; CDR3 DNA: TGTGCCAGCTCACCGAGCGGCCAGGGGACCAATGAGCAGTTCTTC; CDR3 protein: CASSPSGQGTNEQFF
J gene: TRBJ1-5; D gene: -; V gene: TRBV5-4; clone size: -; CDR3 DNA: TGTGCCAGCAGCTTGGGGACCGGACGAGGCAATCAGCCCCAGCATTTT; CDR3 protein: CASSLGTGRGNQPQHF
J gene: TRBJ2-7; D gene: TRBD1; V gene: TRBV6-5; clone size: -; CDR3 DNA: TGTGCCAGCATCTCCCCAGGGGGCTACGAGCAGTACTTC; CDR3 protein: CASISPGGYEQYF
J gene: TRBJ2-6; D gene: -; V gene: TRBV18; clone size: -; CDR3 DNA: TGTGCCAGCTCACCACCCGATACAACTGGGGCCAACGTCCTGACTTTC; CDR3 protein: CASSPPDTTGANVLTF
J gene: TRBJ2-7; D gene: -; V gene: TRBV4-3; clone size: -; CDR3 DNA: TGCGCCAGCAGCCACCCCGGGAGCCCATCCCGCTACGAGCAGTACTTC; CDR3 protein: CASSHPGSPSRYEQYF
J gene: TRBJ2-7; D gene: TRBD1; V gene: TRBV7-9; clone size: -; CDR3 DNA: TGTGCCAGCAGCTTATTGGGACAGGGGGTCTACGAGCAGTACTTC; CDR3 protein: CASSLLGQGVYEQYF
J gene: TRBJ1-2; D gene: TRBD1; V gene: TRBV4-3; clone size: once; CDR3 DNA: TGCGCCAGCAGCCAAGTAACAGGGGCTCATGGCTACACCTTC; CDR3 protein: CASSQVTGAHGYTF
J gene: TRBJ1-2; D gene: -; V gene: TRBV19; clone size: -; CDR3 DNA: TGTGCCAGTAGTATTATGGGGGTTAACTATGGCTACACCTTC; CDR3 protein: CASSIMGVNYGYTF
J gene: TRBJ1-5; D gene: -; V gene: TRBV10-1; clone size: -; CDR3 DNA: TGCGCTTTTTCCCAGAGTAGCAATCAGCCCCAGCATTTT; CDR3 protein: CAFSQSSNQPQHF
J gene: TRBJ2-1; D gene: TRBD1; V gene: TRBV14; clone size: -; CDR3 DNA: TGTGCCAGCAGCCAAGTAGTGGACAGGATGACTACCTCCTACAATGAGCAGTTCTTC; CDR3 protein: CASSQVVDRMTTSYNEQFF
J gene: TRBJ2-7; D gene: -; V gene: TRBV27; clone size: -; CDR3 DNA: TGTGCCAGCAGCCGAACCCGGGGGCCCGCCTACGAGCAGTACTTC; CDR3 protein: CASSRTRGPAYEQYF
J gene: TRBJ2-1; D gene: -; V gene: TRBV10-2; clone size: -; CDR3 DNA: TGCGCCAGCTCCCTGTTTGGTTCGAGCGGCTCCTACAATGAGCAGTTCTTC; CDR3 protein: CASSLFGSSGSYNEQFF
J gene: TRBJ2-1; D gene: TRBD2; V gene: TRBV27; clone size: -; CDR3 DNA: TGTGCCAGCAGCGCGGGAGTGGGGGTCTCCTACAATGAGCAGTTCTTC; CDR3 protein: CASSAGVGVSYNEQFF
J gene: TRBJ2-7; D gene: -; V gene: TRBV6-1; clone size: -; CDR3 DNA: TGTGCCAGCAGTGAAGCTGGGGGGGAGCAGTACTTC; CDR3 protein: CASSEAGGEQYF
J gene: TRBJ1-5; D gene: -; V gene: TRBV2; clone size: few; CDR3 DNA: TGTGCCAGCAGGCCTCTCCGGGACCGCAATCAGCCCCAGCATTTT; CDR3 protein: CASRPLRDRNQPQHF
J gene: TRBJ2-2; D gene: -; V gene: TRBV9; clone size: -; CDR3 DNA: TGTGCCAGCAGCGTAGTGGGTCAGGTGAACACCGGGGAGCTGTTTTTT; CDR3 protein: CASSVVGQVNTGELFF
J gene: TRBJ2-7; D gene: TRBD1; V gene: TRBV2; clone size: -; CDR3 DNA: TGTGCCAGCAGTGAATCGGGACAGGGGTTTTACGAGCAGTACTTC; CDR3 protein: CASSESGQGFYEQYF
J gene: TRBJ2-5; D gene: TRBD2; V gene: TRBV18; clone size: -; CDR3 DNA: TGTGCCAGCTCACCTCTTCCGTATAACGTACGGGAGGGAGGCCAAGAGACCCAGTACTTC; CDR3 protein: CASSPLPYNVREGGQETQYF